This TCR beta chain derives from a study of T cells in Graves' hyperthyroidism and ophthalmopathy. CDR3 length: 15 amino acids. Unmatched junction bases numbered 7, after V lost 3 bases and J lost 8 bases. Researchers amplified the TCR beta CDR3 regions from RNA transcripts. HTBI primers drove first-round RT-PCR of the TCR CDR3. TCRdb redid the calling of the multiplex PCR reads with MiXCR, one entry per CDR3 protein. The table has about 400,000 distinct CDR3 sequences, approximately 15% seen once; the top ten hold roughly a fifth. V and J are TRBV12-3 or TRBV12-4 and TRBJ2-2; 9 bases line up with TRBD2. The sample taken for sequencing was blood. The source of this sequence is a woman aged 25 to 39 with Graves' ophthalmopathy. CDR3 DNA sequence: TGTGCCAGCAGTTTTGGCGGGGGGGCCGTTGGGGAGCTGTTTTTT. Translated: CASSFGGGAVGELFF.